Below, 3 T cell receptor beta chains from the same sample are listed, as sequenced in a study of blood T cell repertoires in COVID-19. Profiling relied on immunoSEQ multiplex PCR, and the TCRdb table lists in-frame clones only, not all of them. The data show under 450,000 clones, 88% seen once. The sample taken for sequencing was peripheral blood. The origin of the receptors is a woman in her fifties or sixties with COVID-19, enrolled during active disease.

The rearrangement joins TRBV19 to TRBJ2-2; no clear D. CDR1 is LNHDA, CDR2 SQIVND, per germline (reference sequence). The germline V and J ends were trimmed by 8 bases and 3 bases, with 10 bases remaining between them. The CDR3 length is 13 residues. CDR3 nucleotides: TGTGCCAGTGTAACTTTACACACCGGGGAGCTGTTTTTT. Translating gives CASVTLHTGELFF.

The chain carries TRBV5-3 and TRBJ2-1, with 8 bases matching TRBD1. TRBV5-3 is sorted into the ORF group, with uncertain function. The trim removed 1 base at V and 7 bases at J, leaving 4 bases unmatched. The CDR3 spans 14 residues. The CDR3 region has the DNA TGTGCCAGAAGCTTGAACAGGGGGAGGAATGAGCAGTTCTTC. Protein: CARSLNRGRNEQFF.

The V call is TRBV9, the J call TRBJ2-3; 10 nucleotides align to TRBD2. The CDR3 extends over 15 amino acids. V shed 1 base and J 6 bases; nucleotides not matched to a gene: 5. Germline values: CDR1 SGDLS, CDR2 YYNGEE. CDR3 DNA sequence: TGTGCCAGCAGCGTAATGATGGGACTAGCGGATACGCAGTATTTT. Protein: CASSVMMGLADTQYF.